This is a list of T cell receptor beta chains from one sample in a study of Ad26.COV2.S vaccination and SARS-CoV-2 variants. Clones were read by immunoSEQ multiplex PCR, and TCRdb kept only the in-frame ones, dropping some. The sample includes 350,000 to 500,000 clones, roughly 88% of them seen just once. Specimen: peripheral blood, collected in a trial of Ad26.COV2.S vaccine versus placebo. The origin of the receptors is a person between 18 and 60 years old who received the Ad26.COV2.S COVID-19 vaccine or a placebo. The CDR3 runs from the conserved cysteine through the conserved F or W. D genes are given only for firm matches. A clone size is listed for some rows: how often the clone was seen (once, few, many), or a class if it is expanded.

V	J	size	D	DNA	CDR3
TRBV5-1	TRBJ2-7	few	-	TGCGCCAGCAGCCCTTCACAGGGCGCCTACGAGCAGTACTTC	CASSPSQGAYEQYF
TRBV7-6	TRBJ2-7	-	-	TGTGCCAGCAGCTTAGGGATCTCCTACGAGCAGTACTTC	CASSLGISYEQYF
TRBV7-2	TRBJ2-1	once	-	TGTGCCAGCAGCCCCGATGCGGAGGCGTACAATGAGCAGTTCTTC	CASSPDAEAYNEQFF
TRBV5-4	TRBJ2-2	-	-	TGTGCCAGCAGCTCCCCAGTGGTCGGGCGGGCAACCGGGGAGCTGTTTTTT	CASSSPVVGRATGELFF
TRBV10-3	TRBJ1-3	-	-	TGTGCCACCAGACAGATTAGCTCTGGAAACACCATATATTTT	CATRQISSGNTIYF
TRBV28	TRBJ1-6	-	-	TGTGCCAGCAGTCCCCCGGGAGGTTTAGGATCACCCCTCCACTTT	CASSPPGGLGSPLHF
TRBV7-3	TRBJ2-6	-	-	TGTGCCAGCAGCTTAAACGGTGCAGGGGTTGGGGCCAACGTCCTGACTTTC	CASSLNGAGVGANVLTF
TRBV6-5	TRBJ1-1	-	-	TGTGCCAGCGAGACCCTCACTGAAGCTTTCTTT	CASETLTEAFF
TRBV10-3	TRBJ2-7	-	TRBD2	TGTGCCATCAGCGACGGGGGACTAAGGGGCTACGAGCAGTACTTC	CAISDGGLRGYEQYF
TRBV7-2	TRBJ1-1	-	-	TGTGCCAGCAAAAGGGGGGCAGACTCCACTGAAGCTTTCTTT	CASKRGADSTEAFF
TRBV2	TRBJ1-2	-	-	TGTGCCAGCAGTGAAATCCCCAGGGGTTACTATGGCTACACCTTC	CASSEIPRGYYGYTF
TRBV6-5	TRBJ1-1	-	TRBD1	TGTGCCAGCAGTAGAACAGGGGGCACTGAAGCTTTCTTT	CASSRTGGTEAFF
TRBV6-1	TRBJ2-7	-	-	TGTGCCAGCAGTGAAGCCTACGAGCAGTACTTC	CASSEAYEQYF
TRBV2	TRBJ2-3	-	-	TGTGCCAGCAGGGAGGCAGGGGGCACAGATACGCAGTATTTT	CASREAGGTDTQYF
TRBV5-1	TRBJ2-3	-	TRBD1	TGCGCCAGCAGAGCACGGACAGGGAGGTCAGATACGCAGTATTTT	CASRARTGRSDTQYF
TRBV7-9	TRBJ1-2	-	-	TGTGCCAGCAGCTCAACAGGCTCGGCTAACTATGGCTACACCTTC	CASSSTGSANYGYTF
TRBV29-1	TRBJ1-2	-	-	TGCAGCGTTGAGGGTGTCGGACCTAACTATGGCTACACCTTC	CSVEGVGPNYGYTF
TRBV3-1/TRBV3-2	TRBJ2-3	-	TRBD2	TGTGCCAGCAGCCAAGATCGGCTAGCGGGGGATACGCAGTATTTT	CASSQDRLAGDTQYF
TRBV29-1	TRBJ2-7	-	-	TGCAGCGTTGGTCGGGGGACAGCATCCTACGAGCAGTACTTC	CSVGRGTASYEQYF
TRBV25-1	TRBJ2-7	few	TRBD1	TGTGCCAGCAGTAGGCGGACAGGGGGGACCTACGAGCAGTACTTC	CASSRRTGGTYEQYF
TRBV18	TRBJ2-5	-	-	TGTGCCAGCTCACGGAGGTCCGGGACGGGGGAGACCCAGTACTTC	CASSRRSGTGETQYF
TRBV28	TRBJ1-4	once	-	TGTGCCAGCAGTGAACAGACAGGAGCTAATGAAAAACTGTTTTTT	CASSEQTGANEKLFF
TRBV24-1	TRBJ2-5	-	-	TGTGCCACCAGTGAGGCAGGCGCTGCTCAAGAGGCCCAGTACTTC	CATSEAGAAQEAQYF
TRBV28	TRBJ1-2	-	-	TGTGCCAGCAGTCCTCCCTGGGGAGGTGGCTACACCTTC	CASSPPWGGGYTF
TRBV25-1	TRBJ2-3	-	TRBD2	TGTGCCAGCAGGGATCGACGGACTAGCGGGAGTACAGATACGCAGTATTTT	CASRDRRTSGSTDTQYF
TRBV27	TRBJ2-2	few	TRBD2	TGTGCCAGCAGTTTACGGGCTAGCGGGATCGGGGAGCTGTTTTTT	CASSLRASGIGELFF
TRBV7-9	TRBJ2-3	-	-	TGTGCCAGCAGCTTAGGGCCCGCCCCAGATACGCAGTATTTT	CASSLGPAPDTQYF
TRBV15	TRBJ1-4	-	-	TGTGCCACCAGCAGATCTTCCGAAAAACTGTTTTTT	CATSRSSEKLFF
TRBV24-1	TRBJ2-5	-	-	TGTGCCACCAGTGACCCCGCAAGGGGGGGCGGGGAGACCCAGTACTTC	CATSDPARGGGETQYF
TRBV5-1	TRBJ1-4	many	TRBD1	TGCGCCAGCAACAAAGGGGGACAGGGGGCTTTTGGGAATGAAAAACTGTTTTTT	CASNKGGQGAFGNEKLFF
TRBV6-5	TRBJ2-3	-	-	TGTGCCAGCAGTACCACCACAGATACGCAGTATTTT	CASSTTTDTQYF
TRBV6-5	TRBJ1-5	few	-	TGTGCCAGCAGCTCCGGGGGTTTCAATCAGCCCCAGCATTTT	CASSSGGFNQPQHF